This entry lists 12 T cell receptor beta chains sequenced from one sample in a study of beta chain features in type 1 diabetes. The whole isolated RNA underwent reverse transcription, so sequencing captured expressed TCRB transcripts. Assay: immunoSEQ multiplex PCR; the TCRdb copy retains only in-frame clones and omits some. The sample gives 150,000 or so clones, around 8.7% of which show up once; around 0.63% is in the top ten. Sequencing was performed on central memory CD4+ T cells from blood. The receptors were gathered from a man younger than 35 in good health.

This clone showed up just a few times. J is TRBJ2-7 and V is TRBV15; 10 bases are shared with TRBD1. V lost 0 bases and J lost 5; bases outside the gene matches: 4. Looked up from germline, CDR1 is LNHNV and CDR2 is YYDKDF (reference sequence). This CDR3 contains 15 residues. The CDR3 DNA reads as TGTGCCACCAGCAGAGATTCGGACAGGGGGGACGAGCAGTACTTC. It is translated as CATSRDSDRGDEQYF.

This sequence joins TRBV2 and TRBJ2-3, with 12 bases lining up with TRBD1. The CDR3 is 16 amino acids. Germline CDR1 SNHLY, CDR2 FYNNEI. Unmatched junction bases numbered 9, after V lost 6 bases and J lost 5 bases. Here the CDR3 reads CASSLRDRGLQDTQYF. DNA of the CDR3: TGTGCCAGCAGCCTCCGGGACAGGGGGCTTCAAGATACGCAGTATTTT.

This clone turned up a few times. The rearrangement links TRBV11-2 to TRBJ2-3, with TRBD2 matching over 10 bases. The junction had 8 bases not matched to a gene; V was cut back by 11 bases and J by 0 bases. Germline CDR1 and CDR2: SGHAT and FQNNGV. The CDR3 contains 15 residues. The CDR3 here is CAGTPGLASTDTQYF. CDR3 bases: TGTGCCGGGACCCCGGGACTAGCGAGCACAGATACGCAGTATTTT.

V is TRBV11-3 and J is TRBJ1-1, with D unresolved. The CDR3 totals 14 residues. V gave up 0 bases and J gave up 2 bases, with 7 bases separating them. CDR1 SGHNT and CDR2 YENEEA come from the germline V gene. In DNA form, the CDR3 reads TGTGCCAGCAGCTTAGATGGGAGTAACACTGAAGCTTTCTTT. Translation: CASSLDGSNTEAFF. Full variable domain (remainder filled in from reference TRBV11-3 and TRBJ1-1): EAGVVQSPRYKIIEKKQPVAFWCNPISGHNTLYWYLQNLGQGPELLIRYENEEAVDDSQLPKDRFSAERLKGVDSTLKIQPAELGDSAVYLCASSLDGSNTEAFFGQGTRLTVV.

The chain couples TRBV11-2 to TRBJ1-5; 7 bases align to TRBD1. After removal of 4 bases from V and 1 base from J, the junction contained 4 bases not matched to a gene. The CDR3 is 15 amino acids. Germline CDR1 is SGHAT and CDR2 is FQNNGV. As DNA, the CDR3 is TGTGCCAGCAGCTCCGAGACAGGGAGCAATCAGCCCCAGCATTTT. Translated, it gives CASSSETGSNQPQHF.

In its sample, this clone was seen many times. The chain has TRBV7-9 and TRBJ2-7; D gene ambiguous. The CDR3 runs 12 residues. Germline values: CDR1 SEHNR, CDR2 FQNEAQ (reference sequence). V gave up 1 base and J gave up 5 bases, with 6 bases separating them. CDR3 DNA sequence: TGTGCCAGCAGCTTAGGGGCGAACGAGCAGTACTTC. It yields the protein CASSLGANEQYF.

This clone occurred many times. The chain joins TRBV7-9 to TRBJ2-7, with D perhaps matching TRBD1 (6 bases). The germline V gene encodes CDR1 SEHNR and CDR2 FQNEAQ (reference sequence). The CDR3 totals 12 residues. Trimming took off 5 bases at V and 6 bases at J, with 11 bases between the two ends. Here the CDR3 DNA reads TGTGCCAGCAGCCTTACAGGGTCCGAGCAGTACTTC. Translation gives CASSLTGSEQYF.

This chain connects TRBV19 to TRBJ1-6, with 7 bases aligning to TRBD1. CDR3 length equals 16 residues. Looked up from germline, CDR1 is LNHDA and CDR2 is SQIVND (reference sequence). V was pared by 6 bases and J by 4 bases, with 9 bases of the junction left unmatched. The CDR3 sequence: CASSTTGTNYNSPLHF. DNA of the CDR3: TGTGCCAGTAGCACGACAGGGACGAATTATAATTCACCCCTCCACTTT.

This clone was counted between two and nine times. The chain couples TRBV5-1 to TRBJ1-5, with TRBD1 matching 9 bases. The ends lost 0 bases at V and 3 bases at J; junction bases unmatched: 10. The CDR3 covers 18 residues. Germline V lookup: CDR1 SGHRS, CDR2 YFSETQ. CDR3 DNA: TGCGCCAGCAGCTTGGCCCCCCGGGACAGGGTCCCCAATCAGCCCCAGCATTTT. As protein: CASSLAPRDRVPNQPQHF. The complete variable domain, with remaining parts taken from reference TRBV5-1 and TRBJ1-5, reads KAGVTQTPRYLIKTRGQQVTLSCSPISGHRSVSWYQQTPGQGLQFLFEYFSETQRNKGNFPGRFSGRQFSNSRSEMNVSTLELGDSALYLCASSLAPRDRVPNQPQHFGDGTRLSIL.

The table lists this clone with a few counts. This chain joins TRBV7-9 and TRBJ2-5; 11 bases align to TRBD1. Germline V gene data show CDR1 as SEHNR and CDR2 as FQNEAQ (reference sequence). The CDR3 spans 17 residues. V was clipped by 5 bases and J by 5 bases; unmatched bases: 13. The CDR3 bases are TGTGCCAGCAGCGCGGGACAGGGGGATGGCTTGGGGGAGACCCAGTACTTC. Translated: CASSAGQGDGLGETQYF.

This chain uses TRBV10-3 with TRBJ1-1; 7 bases are shared with TRBD1. Germline CDR1 reads ENHRY; CDR2 reads SYGVKD. V dropped 7 bases and J dropped 0; count of bases not matched to a gene: 5. CDR3 length equals 14 residues. The CDR3 DNA reads as TGTGCCATCAAAGGGACAGCCATGAACACTGAAGCTTTCTTT. This translates into CAIKGTAMNTEAFF.

The chain has TRBV6-1 and TRBJ1-5; the D gene is possibly TRBD1 (6 bases). V shed 5 bases and J shed 0 bases, with 11 bases lying between them. Germline V gene data show CDR1 as MNHNS and CDR2 as SASEGT. The CDR3 spans 15 residues. The CDR3 loop reads CASSWTEYSNQPQHF. The CDR3 nucleotides read TGTGCCAGCAGTTGGACAGAGTATAGCAATCAGCCCCAGCATTTT.